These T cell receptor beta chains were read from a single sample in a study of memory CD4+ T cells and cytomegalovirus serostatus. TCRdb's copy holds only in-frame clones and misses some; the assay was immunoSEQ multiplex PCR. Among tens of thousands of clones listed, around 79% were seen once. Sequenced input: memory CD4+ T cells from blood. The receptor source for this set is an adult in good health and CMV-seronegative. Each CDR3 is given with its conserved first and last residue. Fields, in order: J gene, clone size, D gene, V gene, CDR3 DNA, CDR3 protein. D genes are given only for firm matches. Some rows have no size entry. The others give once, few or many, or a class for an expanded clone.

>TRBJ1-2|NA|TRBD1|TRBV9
TGTGCCAGCAGCCCAAGGGGGCGCGGCTATGGCTACACCTTC
CASSPRGRGYGYTF
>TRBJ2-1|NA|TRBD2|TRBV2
TGTGCCAGCAGTGAGGGACTAGCGGGGGCTGAGCAGTTCTTC
CASSEGLAGAEQFF
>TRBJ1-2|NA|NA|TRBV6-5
TGTGCCAGCAGGATTCCGGGGGGTGGCTACACCTTC
CASRIPGGGYTF
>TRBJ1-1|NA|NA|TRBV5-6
TGTGCCAGCAGCCACCGGGACGCTGGCACTGAAGCTTTCTTT
CASSHRDAGTEAFF
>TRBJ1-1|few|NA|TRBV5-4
TGTGCCAGCAGCTTTCCAGGGATTCCCCCCTCTGAAGCTTTCTTT
CASSFPGIPPSEAFF
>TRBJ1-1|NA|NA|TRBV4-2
TGTGCCAGCAGCTCGGACATGAGGGGAACTGAAGCTTTCTTT
CASSSDMRGTEAFF
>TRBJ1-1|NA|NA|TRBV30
TGTGCCTGGATGACGACAGTGAACACTGAAGCTTTCTTT
CAWMTTVNTEAFF
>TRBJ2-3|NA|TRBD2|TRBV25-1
TGTGCCAGCAGTGGACGGGGCGGGGAGGGAGATACGCAGTATTTT
CASSGRGGEGDTQYF
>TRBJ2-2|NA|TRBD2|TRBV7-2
TGTGCCAGCAGCCCAGGGACTAGCGGGTTTGACACCGGGGAGCTGTTTTTT
CASSPGTSGFDTGELFF
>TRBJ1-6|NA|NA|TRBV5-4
TGTGCCAGCAGCCTCAAAATCGGGGCCAGTATCTATAATTCACCCCTCCACTTT
CASSLKIGASIYNSPLHF
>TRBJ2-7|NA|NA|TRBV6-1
TGTGCCAGCAGTGATTTAGGGGAGACCTACGAGCAGTACTTC
CASSDLGETYEQYF
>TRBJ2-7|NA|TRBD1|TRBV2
TGTGCCAGCAGTGGACAGGGGGCGCTCTACGAGCAGTACTTC
CASSGQGALYEQYF
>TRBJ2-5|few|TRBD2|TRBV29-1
TGCAGCGTTGAAGACAAGGGACTAGCGGACCAAGAGTCCCAGTACTTC
CSVEDKGLADQESQYF
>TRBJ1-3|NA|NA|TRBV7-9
TGTGCCAGCAGCTTCCACTCGCCTAATTATGGAAACACCATATATTTT
CASSFHSPNYGNTIYF
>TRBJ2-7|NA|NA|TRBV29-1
TGCAGCTGCCGGTGGGGGACCGGGTCGGAGCAGTACTTC
CSCRWGTGSEQYF
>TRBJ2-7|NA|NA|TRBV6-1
TGTGCCAGCAGTGAAGGGAGGTCTTTGCAGTACTTC
CASSEGRSLQYF
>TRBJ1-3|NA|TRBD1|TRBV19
TGTGCCAGTAGTGACGGACAGGGGATGGACACCATATATTTT
CASSDGQGMDTIYF
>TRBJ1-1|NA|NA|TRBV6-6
TGTGCCAGCAGCACCAGGGGAGATGGCACTGAAGCTTTCTTT
CASSTRGDGTEAFF
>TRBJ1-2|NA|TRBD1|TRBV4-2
TGTGCCAGCAGCCAGGATTGGACAGGGCCCTATGGCTACACCTTC
CASSQDWTGPYGYTF
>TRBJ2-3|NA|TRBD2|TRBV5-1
TGCGCCAGCACCCGGAGACTAGCGGTAGTGACAGATACGCAGTATTTT
CASTRRLAVVTDTQYF
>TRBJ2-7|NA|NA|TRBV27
TGTGCCAGCGGACACCTCTACGAGCAGTACTTC
CASGHLYEQYF
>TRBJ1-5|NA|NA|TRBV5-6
TGTGCCAGCAGCTCTGCCATGGCCGAGCCCCAGCATTTT
CASSSAMAEPQHF
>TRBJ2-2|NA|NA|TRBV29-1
TGCAGCGTTGGCCGGGGAGTCACCGGGGAGCTGTTTTTT
CSVGRGVTGELFF
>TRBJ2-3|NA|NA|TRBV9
TGTGCCAGCAGCGAAACAGGCCGTCTTAGCACAGATACGCAGTATTTT
CASSETGRLSTDTQYF
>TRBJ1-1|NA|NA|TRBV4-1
TGCGCCAGCAGCCAAGATCCATTAATACAAATTATGAACACTGAAGCTTTCTTT
CASSQDPLIQIMNTEAFF
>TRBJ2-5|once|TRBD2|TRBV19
TGTGCCAGTAGTACCCTTCTAGCGGGGCAAGAGACCCAGTACTTC
CASSTLLAGQETQYF
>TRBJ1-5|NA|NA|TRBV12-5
TGTGCTAGTGGTTTGGGACAGAGCAATCAGCCCCAGCATTTT
CASGLGQSNQPQHF
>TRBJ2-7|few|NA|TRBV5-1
TGCGCCAGCAGCTCATACTACGAGCAGTACTTC
CASSSYYEQYF
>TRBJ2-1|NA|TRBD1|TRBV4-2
TGTGCCAGCAGCCAACCGCAGGGGGACAATGAGCAGTTCTTC
CASSQPQGDNEQFF
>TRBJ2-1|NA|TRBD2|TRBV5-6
TGTGCCAGCAGCGACAGGGGACTAGCGAGTAATGAGCAGTTCTTC
CASSDRGLASNEQFF
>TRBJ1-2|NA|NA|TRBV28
TGTGCCAGCAGGCCACAGCCGGGACAACCCGGGGGCGATGGCTACACCTTC
CASRPQPGQPGGDGYTF
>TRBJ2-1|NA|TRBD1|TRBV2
TGTGCCAGCAGTAGGGACAGAAGAAATGAGCAGTTCTTC
CASSRDRRNEQFF
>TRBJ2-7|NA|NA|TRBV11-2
TGTGCCAGCAGCTCCCTCCGGACCCCCTACGAGCAGTACTTC
CASSSLRTPYEQYF
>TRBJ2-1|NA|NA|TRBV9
TGTGCCAGCAGCGTAGACGCACAAGGGGTCTATGAGCAGTTCTTC
CASSVDAQGVYEQFF
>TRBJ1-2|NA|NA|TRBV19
TGTGCCAGTAGTATGGCGGGCCGCACCGGCGGCTACACCTTC
CASSMAGRTGGYTF
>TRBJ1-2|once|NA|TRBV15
TGTGCCACCAGCAGAGGGGCCCAAGGGACCTATGGCTACACCTTC
CATSRGAQGTYGYTF
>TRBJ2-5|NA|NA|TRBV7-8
TGTGCCAGCAGCCAACTTAGGGCAACCCAAGAGACCCAGTACTTC
CASSQLRATQETQYF
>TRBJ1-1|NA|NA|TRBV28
TGTGCCAGCGGTATTGGAGGGGACCCTGAAGCTTTCTTT
CASGIGGDPEAFF
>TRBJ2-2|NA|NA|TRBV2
TGTGCCAGCAGAATGCAGACCGGGGAGCTGTTTTTT
CASRMQTGELFF
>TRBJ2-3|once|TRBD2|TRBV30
TGTGCCTGGAGTGTACTAGCGGGGGGCCGCACAGATACGCAGTATTTT
CAWSVLAGGRTDTQYF
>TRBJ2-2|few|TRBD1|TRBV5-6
TGTGCCAGCAGCTGGGACAGGGCCTCCGGGGAGCTGTTTTTT
CASSWDRASGELFF
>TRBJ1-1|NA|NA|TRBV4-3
TGCGCCAGCAGCCAAGGTGGGGCGAACACTGAAGCTTTCTTT
CASSQGGANTEAFF
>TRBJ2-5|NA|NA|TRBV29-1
TGCAGCGTTGGAGAAGGAGAGACCCAGTACTTC
CSVGEGETQYF
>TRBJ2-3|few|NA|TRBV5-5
TGTGCCAGCAGCTGGGACCGTCCAGAGGCACAGTATACGCAGTATTTT
CASSWDRPEAQYTQYF
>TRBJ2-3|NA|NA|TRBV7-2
TGTGCCAGCAGCTTAAATGCAAGGAGCACAGATACGCAGTATTTT
CASSLNARSTDTQYF
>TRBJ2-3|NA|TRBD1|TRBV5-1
TGCGCCAGCAGCCGACAGGGCTATAGCACAGATACGCAGTATTTT
CASSRQGYSTDTQYF
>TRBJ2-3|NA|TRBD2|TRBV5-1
TGCGCCAGCAGCTTAGCGGGGGGGCAGGTTGGAGATACGCAGTATTTT
CASSLAGGQVGDTQYF
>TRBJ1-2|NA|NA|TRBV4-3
TGCGCCAGCAGCCAAGATCTTGGACAGACAATCAGTGGCTACACCTTC
CASSQDLGQTISGYTF
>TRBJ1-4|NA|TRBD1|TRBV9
TGTGCCAGCAGCGTTGCACCGGGACAGGGAAATGAAAAACTGTTTTTT
CASSVAPGQGNEKLFF
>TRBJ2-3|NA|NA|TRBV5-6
TGTGCCAGCAGCTTGTTTGCTTTTACCGTGACAGATACGCAGTATTTT
CASSLFAFTVTDTQYF
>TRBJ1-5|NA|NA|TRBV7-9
TGTGCCAGCAGCTTCCCAGGGGCAAATCAGCCCCAGCATTTT
CASSFPGANQPQHF
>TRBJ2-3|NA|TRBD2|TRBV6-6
TGTGCCAGCCCCCCGGCTAGCGGGGTCTCAGATACGCAGTATTTT
CASPPASGVSDTQYF
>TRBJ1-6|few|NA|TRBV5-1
TGCGCCAGCAGCTTGGAGGGGATTCCCGCAGCATCACCCCTCCACTTT
CASSLEGIPAASPLHF
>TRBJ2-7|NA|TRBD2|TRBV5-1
TGCGCCAGCAGCGTAGGGACTAGAGACGAGCAGTACTTC
CASSVGTRDEQYF